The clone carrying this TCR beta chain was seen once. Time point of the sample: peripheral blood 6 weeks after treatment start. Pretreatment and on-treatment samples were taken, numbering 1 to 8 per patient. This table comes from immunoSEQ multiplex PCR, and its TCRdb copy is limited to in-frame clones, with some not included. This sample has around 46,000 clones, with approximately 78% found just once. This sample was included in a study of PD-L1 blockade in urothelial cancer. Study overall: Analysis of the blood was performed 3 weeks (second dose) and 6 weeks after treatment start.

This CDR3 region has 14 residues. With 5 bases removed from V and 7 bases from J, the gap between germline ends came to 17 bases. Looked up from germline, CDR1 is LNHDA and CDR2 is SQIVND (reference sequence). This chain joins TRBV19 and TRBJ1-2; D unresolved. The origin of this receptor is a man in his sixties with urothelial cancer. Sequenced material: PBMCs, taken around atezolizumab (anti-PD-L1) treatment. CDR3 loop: CASSLSGGWSGYTF. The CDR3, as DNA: TGTGCCAGTAGTTTATCAGGCGGGTGGAGTGGCTACACCTTC.